These 30 T cell receptor beta chains were sequenced from one sample in a study of beta chain features in type 1 diabetes. Study conclusions and caveats: People with Type 1 diabetes carried modestly yet significantly shorter TCRB CDR3s in all four CD4+ subsets.

Antigens for these TCRs are unknown. The entirety of the isolated RNA underwent reverse transcription, so expressed TCRB transcripts were sequenced. Method: immunoSEQ multiplex PCR; TCRdb's copy keeps in-frame clones and lacks some. The table shows 300,000 to 350,000 clones, with roughly a tenth occurring only once. The material sequenced was central memory CD4+ T cells from blood. All receptors derive from a man under 40 with type 1 diabetes.

This clone occurred a few times. This CDR3 reads CASSLNRGGTEAFF. The DNA of the CDR3 is TGTGCCAGCTCACTCAACAGGGGTGGAACTGAAGCTTTCTTT. The chain employs TRBV18 and TRBJ1-1, with 7 bases that match TRBD1. CDR3 length equals 14 residues. Germline V gives CDR1 KGHSH, CDR2 LQKENI. V lost 4 bases, J lost 5 bases, and 7 bases stayed unmatched. Complete variable domain (other parts from reference TRBV18 and TRBJ1-1): NAGVMQNPRHLVRRRGQEARLRCSPMKGHSHVYWYRQLPEEGLKFMVYLQKENIIDESGMPKERFSAEFPKEGPSILRIQQVVRGDSAAYFCASSLNRGGTEAFFGQGTRLTVV.

This clone was observed a handful of times. The chain is built from TRBV27 and TRBJ1-1; tentative D call: TRBD1 (6 bases). Deletions cut 2 bases from V and 5 bases from J, with 18 bases between. The CDR3 has 16 residues. Germline CDR1 is MNHEY and CDR2 is SMNVEV (reference sequence). Here the CDR3 DNA reads TGTGCCAGCAGTTTACGTCAATTACAGGGTCAAACTGAAGCTTTCTTT. It codes for CASSLRQLQGQTEAFF.

This chain uses TRBV14 with TRBJ2-7; 7 bases agree with TRBD1. This CDR3 comprises 15 residues. V trimming: 2 bases; J trimming: 0 bases; junction bases outside the gene matches: 4. Germline V lookup: CDR1 SGHDN, CDR2 FVKESK. The CDR3 region has the DNA TGTGCCAGCAGCCAACCGGGACAGTCCTCCTACGAGCAGTACTTC. Translating gives CASSQPGQSSYEQYF. Drawing the rest from reference TRBV14 and TRBJ2-7, the complete variable domain is EAGVTQFPSHSVIEKGQTVTLRCDPISGHDNLYWYRRVMGKEIKFLLHFVKESKQDESGMPNNRFLAERTGGTYSTLKVQPAELEDSGVYFCASSQPGQSSYEQYFGPGTRLTVT.

V usage is TRBV9 and J usage is TRBJ2-5; 9 nucleotides match TRBD2. Germline V gives CDR1 SGDLS, CDR2 YYNGEE. This CDR3 has 13 amino acids. J was trimmed by 4 bases and V by 5 bases; bases with no gene match: 3. CDR3 region: CASSRGGAETQYF. CDR3 bases: TGTGCCAGCAGTCGCGGGGGGGCAGAGACCCAGTACTTC.

This clone was recorded many times. The CDR3 sequence: CAIHSKQFSSYEQYF. The CDR3 DNA sequence: TGTGCCATCCACTCGAAACAGTTTAGCTCCTACGAGCAGTACTTC. V usage is TRBV21-1 and J usage is TRBJ2-7; TRBD1, the D gene given by the table, was not confirmed from the DNA. TRBV21-1 is deemed a pseudogene. The CDR3 loop spans 15 amino acids.

The genes are TRBV7-2 and TRBJ2-2; TRBD2 matches 11 bases. The CDR3 sequence is 15 residues long. Germline CDR1 is SGHTA and CDR2 is FQGNSA. Germline trimming cut 0 bases from V and 7 bases from J; bases unmatched to any gene: 1. The chain's CDR3 is CASSLAGLAGGELFF. The CDR3 DNA is TGTGCCAGCAGCTTAGCCGGACTAGCGGGCGGGGAGCTGTTTTTT.

The chain links TRBV7-2 to TRBJ1-1; D is undetermined. The V end was cut by 3 bases, the J end by 4 bases, with 12 bases between. The CDR3 loop spans 14 amino acids. In germline, CDR1 is SGHTA, CDR2 FQGNSA. CDR3 DNA: TGTGCCAGCAGCTTCCACTTTGATCGCACTGAAGCTTTCTTT. This gives the protein CASSFHFDRTEAFF.

The rearrangement joins TRBV7-2 to TRBJ1-2; D is uncertain. The CDR3 has 15 residues. CDR1 SGHTA and CDR2 FQGNSA come from the germline V gene. V was clipped by 2 bases and J by 2 bases, with 12 bases between them. The CDR3, as DNA: TGTGCCAGCAGCTTAAATCCGACTTTCAACTATGGCTACACCTTC. Its protein product is CASSLNPTFNYGYTF.

This clone appeared a few times. This chain uses TRBV7-2 with TRBJ2-2; D perhaps matches TRBD2 (6 bases). The germline gives CDR1 SGHTA, CDR2 FQGNSA. The V gene lost 0 bases and the J gene lost 5 bases, with 10 bases spanning the gap. The CDR3 has 15 amino acids. The CDR3 region is CASSLAGGKTGELFF. The CDR3 DNA reads as TGTGCCAGCAGCTTAGCGGGGGGAAAGACCGGGGAGCTGTTTTTT.

The chain joins TRBV28 to TRBJ1-4; D is ambiguous. V lost 6 bases to trimming and J lost 5 bases, with 16 bases between them. The V gene's germline CDR1 is MDHEN and CDR2 SYDVKM. The CDR3 runs 15 residues. CDR3 residues: CASSRETGPNEKLFF. The CDR3 DNA reads as TGTGCCAGCAGCCGAGAGACGGGCCCGAATGAAAAACTGTTTTTT. Full variable domain (outside the CDR3, taken from reference TRBV28 and TRBJ1-4): DVKVTQSSRYLVKRTGEKVFLECVQDMDHENMFWYRQDPGLGLRLIYFSYDVKMKEKGDIPEGYSVSREKKERFSLILESASTNQTSMYLCASSRETGPNEKLFFGSGTQLSVL.

This clone was seen many times. V is TRBV11-3 and J is TRBJ2-3; 10 bases map to TRBD2. The CDR3 totals 16 residues. Germline assignment: CDR1 SGHNT and CDR2 YENEEA. V lost 4 bases and J lost 3; bases outside the gene matches: 7. CDR3 loop: CASSSDSGGLTDTQYF. CDR3 sequence (DNA): TGTGCCAGCAGCTCCGATAGCGGGGGGTTGACAGATACGCAGTATTTT. Looking up the rest from reference TRBV11-3 and TRBJ2-3 gives the full variable domain: EAGVVQSPRYKIIEKKQPVAFWCNPISGHNTLYWYLQNLGQGPELLIRYENEEAVDDSQLPKDRFSAERLKGVDSTLKIQPAELGDSAVYLCASSSDSGGLTDTQYFGPGTRLTVL.

The V gene is TRBV7-2, the J gene TRBJ1-5; the D gene is possibly TRBD1 (5 bases). Germline CDR1 reads SGHTA; CDR2 reads FQGNSA. This CDR3 is 16 amino acids long. The ends were cut back, 5 bases at V and 3 bases at J, with 17 bases in the middle. DNA for the CDR3: TGTGCCAGCAGCCCGTCGGGAACAGGCAACAATCAGCCCCAGCATTTT. It yields the protein CASSPSGTGNNQPQHF.

This clone has just one count. Other DNA variants within this sample encode the same CDR3. The J gene is TRBJ2-6, the V gene TRBV29-1; D may correspond to TRBD1 or TRBD2 (5 bases each). CDR1 and CDR2 from the germline V gene are SQVTM and ANQGSEA. Trimming took off 6 bases at V and 2 bases at J, with 11 bases between the two ends. The CDR3 extends over 14 amino acids. The CDR3 coding sequence is TGCAGCGTGGGACCCAGGGCTGGGGCCAACGTCCTGACTTTC. It is translated as CSVGPRAGANVLTF.

This clone appeared many times. The chain recombines TRBV6-6 with TRBJ2-7; D not resolved. The germline V gene encodes CDR1 MNHNY and CDR2 SVGAGI (reference sequence). V shed 5 bases and J shed 2 bases, with 10 bases lying between them. The CDR3 length is 13 residues. The CDR3 reads CASSRTVPYEQYF. The CDR3 nucleotides are TGTGCCAGCAGTCGGACGGTACCCTACGAGCAGTACTTC.

This clone was observed a handful of times. The chain combines TRBV5-6 with TRBJ1-6, with TRBD1 as a possible D gene (5 bases). Between the trimmed V and J ends, which lost 7 bases and 10 bases, there was a span of 21 bases. CDR1 and CDR2 from the germline V gene are SGHDT and YYEEEE. This CDR3 is built from 15 residues. The chain's CDR3 is CASSRRGGTGSPLHF. The CDR3 DNA is TGTGCCAGCTCCCGGCGGGGCGGTACAGGCTCACCCCTCCACTTT.

The chain joins TRBV9 to TRBJ2-3, with 9 bases lining up with TRBD1. The germline gives CDR1 SGDLS, CDR2 YYNGEE. This CDR3 region has 16 residues. Unmatched junction bases numbered 7, after V lost 0 bases and J lost 5 bases. The CDR3 spells CASSVEPTGGIDTQYF. CDR3 coding DNA: TGTGCCAGCAGCGTAGAACCCACAGGGGGCATAGATACGCAGTATTTT. The whole variable domain, filled in from reference TRBV9 and TRBJ2-3, reads DSGVTQTPKHLITATGQRVTLRCSPRSGDLSVYWYQQSLDQGLQFLIQYYNGEERAKGNILERFSAQQFPDLHSELNLSSLELGDSALYFCASSVEPTGGIDTQYFGPGTRLTVL.

This clone showed up just a few times. The chain combines TRBV29-1 with TRBJ2-3, with 8 nucleotides matching TRBD1. Germline V gene sequence: CDR1 SQVTM, CDR2 ANQGSEA. The CDR3 has 14 amino acids. V dropped 3 bases and J dropped 1; count of bases not matched to a gene: 3. Here the CDR3 DNA reads TGCAGCGTTGATCAGGGACAGGGCACAGATACGCAGTATTTT. Translated: CSVDQGQGTDTQYF.

This clone was seen repeatedly, ten times or more. At one of its ends the junction is not consistent with the germline gene, which may arise from a read error. The chain uses TRBV28 and TRBJ2-7; tentatively, D is TRBD1 (6 bases). Germline V gene data show CDR1 as MDHEN and CDR2 as SYDVKM. This CDR3 region has 13 residues. The CDR3 loop reads CASSRQAFYVQYF. The CDR3 DNA follows: TGTGCCAGCAGCCGACAGGCATTCTACGTGCAGTACTTC.

At least ten counts were recorded for this clone. This sequence joins TRBV4-1 and TRBJ2-5; weak D call: TRBD2 (5 bases). Per germline, CDR1 MGHRA and CDR2 YSYEKL. Trimming left V 0 bases short and J 4 bases short, with 12 bases between. The CDR3 has 15 amino acids. The CDR3 nucleotides are TGCGCCAGCAGCCAAGAAGGCCAGGCGGGAGAGACCCAGTACTTC. Translating gives CASSQEGQAGETQYF.

This clone has only a few counts. This chain joins TRBV6-6 and TRBJ2-5; D remains unclear. The V gene lost 0 bases and the J gene lost 2 bases, with 7 bases spanning the gap. Germline-derived CDR1 and CDR2 are MNHNY and SVGAGI (reference sequence). The CDR3 sequence is 14 residues long. The CDR3 DNA follows: TGTGCCAGCAGTTACTCCAATACTCAAGAGACCCAGTACTTC. Protein sequence: CASSYSNTQETQYF.

CDR3 residues: CSVAGGSLAFF. CDR3 coding DNA: TGCAGCGTGGCGGGGGGGTCTTTGGCTTTCTTT. The J gene is TRBJ1-1, the V gene TRBV29-1, with TRBD1 as a possible D gene (5 bases). CDR1 and CDR2 (germline): SQVTM, ANQGSEA. V was shortened by 6 bases and J by 11 bases, with 16 bases between the two germline ends. The CDR3 is 11 amino acids. The whole variable domain, filled in from reference TRBV29-1 and TRBJ1-1, reads SAVISQKPSRDICQRGTSLTIQCQVDSQVTMMFWYRQQPGQSLTLIATANQGSEATYESGFVIDKFPISRPNLTFSTLTVSNMSPEDSSIYLCSVAGGSLAFFGQGTRLTVV.

The rearrangement joins TRBV5-6 to TRBJ2-3; D gene unclear. The CDR3 is made up of 11 amino acids. Trimming removed 0 bases at V and 6 bases at J, with 2 bases between. Germline values: CDR1 SGHDT, CDR2 YYEEEE. The CDR3 is CASSLGDTQYF. CDR3 in DNA: TGTGCCAGCAGCTTGGGCGATACGCAGTATTTT.

This clone has ten or more counts. The chain joins TRBV6-5 to TRBJ2-4; tentatively, D is TRBD2 (5 bases). V shed 0 bases and J shed 10 bases, with 13 bases lying between them. The CDR3 has 14 residues. Looked up from germline, CDR1 is MNHEY and CDR2 is SVGAGI. The CDR3 coding sequence is TGTGCCAGCAGTTACTCGAGGGCACAGCAGATTCAGTACTTC. This translates into CASSYSRAQQIQYF.

V gene TRBV4-1 combines with J gene TRBJ2-4; D unclear. Trimming pared 0 bases from V and 7 bases from J, leaving 10 bases between. The V gene's germline CDR1 is MGHRA and CDR2 YSYEKL. The CDR3 consists of 14 residues. The CDR3: CASSQDKVDNIQYF. The CDR3 region has the DNA TGCGCCAGCAGCCAAGATAAGGTGGATAACATTCAGTACTTC.

The rearrangement links TRBV7-2 to TRBJ2-3; 8 bases line up with TRBD2. Germline V gives CDR1 SGHTA, CDR2 FQGNSA. The CDR3 runs to 15 residues. Losses at the gene ends were 7 bases for V and 0 bases for J; bases not matched to a gene: 6. The CDR3 loop is CASKKLAASTDTQYF. The DNA of the CDR3 is TGTGCCAGCAAAAAACTAGCGGCGAGCACAGATACGCAGTATTTT.

This sequence joins TRBV7-9 and TRBJ2-3; D unclear. Trimming took off 5 bases at V and 1 base at J, with 7 bases between the two ends. The germline CDR1 and CDR2 sequences are SEHNR and FQNEAQ (reference sequence). The length of the CDR3 is 13 residues. DNA of the CDR3: TGTGCCAGCAGCGACTGGGGCACAGATACGCAGTATTTT. Translating it yields CASSDWGTDTQYF.

This clone was recorded a few times. The chain recombines TRBV7-2 with TRBJ2-5; TRBD2 matches 12 bases. After removal of 6 bases from V and 5 bases from J, the junction contained 7 bases not matched to a gene. The CDR3 length is 15 residues. The germline gives CDR1 SGHTA, CDR2 FQGNSA. CDR3 sequence (DNA): TGTGCCAGCAGTCAGTCTAGCGGGGGGGCGGAGACCCAGTACTTC. Amino acids: CASSQSSGGAETQYF.

With respect to this clone: Additional DNA sequences in this sample encode the identical CDR3. J is TRBJ1-2 and V is TRBV11-2; a weak D match, TRBD1 (5 bases). V shed 1 base and J shed 3 bases, with 12 bases lying between them. This CDR3 has 15 residues. Germline CDR1 and CDR2: SGHAT and FQNNGV. The CDR3 DNA follows: TGTGCCAGCAGCTTAGGAAGGGGAATGGACTATGGCTACACCTTC. It translates to CASSLGRGMDYGYTF.

This clone was detected a few times. Relative to the germline gene, one junction end is altered; a read error may explain this. The chain employs TRBV10-3 and TRBJ1-1, with no clear D. The CDR3 spans 13 residues. Germline V gives CDR1 ENHRY, CDR2 SYGVKD. CDR3 DNA: TGTGCCAGCAGTTATTATGAGAACACTGAAGCTTTCTTT. It encodes CASSYYENTEAFF.

This clone was seen more than once but under ten times. The genes are TRBV27 and TRBJ2-7; TRBD1 matches 7 bases. J lost 5 bases, V lost 3 bases, and 7 bases had no gene match. CDR1 is MNHEY and CDR2 is SMNVEV in the germline V gene (reference sequence). This CDR3 is 14 amino acids long. The CDR3 DNA reads TGTGCCAGCAGTTTGGCACAGGGGATCCACGAGCAGTACTTC. Its protein is CASSLAQGIHEQYF.